The source of this T cell receptor (beta chain) is a study of blood T cell repertoires in COVID-19. Sequencing used immunoSEQ multiplex PCR; TCRdb keeps in-frame clones, though not all of them. The table has under 200,000 clones, just under 85% seen once. CDR3 length: 12 amino acids. The ends lost 11 bases at V and 8 bases at J; junction bases unmatched: 10. Germline assignment: CDR1 MDHEN and CDR2 SYDVKM. The receptor was isolated from a man in his 60s with COVID-19, enrolled during active disease. The rearrangement joins TRBV28 to TRBJ1-2; 8 positions match TRBD1. Sequencing was carried out using peripheral blood. The CDR3 sequence: CAHTGGLLGYTF. Here the CDR3 DNA reads TGTGCCCATACAGGGGGACTTTTGGGCTACACCTTC.